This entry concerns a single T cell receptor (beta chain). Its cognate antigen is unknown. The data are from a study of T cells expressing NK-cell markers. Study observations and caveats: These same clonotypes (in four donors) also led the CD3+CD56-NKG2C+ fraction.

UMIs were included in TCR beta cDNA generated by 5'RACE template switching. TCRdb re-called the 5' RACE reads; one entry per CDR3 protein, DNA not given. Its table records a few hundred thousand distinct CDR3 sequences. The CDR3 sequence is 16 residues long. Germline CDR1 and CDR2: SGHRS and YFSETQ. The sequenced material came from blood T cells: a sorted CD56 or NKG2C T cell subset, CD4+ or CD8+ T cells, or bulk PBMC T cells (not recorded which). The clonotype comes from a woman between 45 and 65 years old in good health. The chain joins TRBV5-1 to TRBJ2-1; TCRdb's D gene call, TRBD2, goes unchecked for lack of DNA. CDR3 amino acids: CASSPTGGSGYNEQFF.